The 6 T cell receptor beta chains below all came from one sample that was sequenced in a study of beta chain features in type 1 diabetes. cDNA synthesis used the whole RNA isolate, giving expressed TCRB sequences. The data were produced by immunoSEQ multiplex PCR, yet TCRdb's version contains in-frame clones alone and is incomplete. The sample records 250,000 to 300,000 clones, 8% being singletons. Sequencing was done on a sample of central memory CD4+ T cells from blood. All receptors derive from a woman aged 18-29 years in good health.

This clone was picked up many times. This chain connects TRBV7-2 to TRBJ2-3; 11 bases align to TRBD2. This CDR3 has 14 residues. The V gene's germline CDR1 is SGHTA and CDR2 FQGNSA. With V trimmed by 6 bases and J by 7 bases, 6 bases remained unmatched. CDR3 loop: CASRSTSGANTQYF. CDR3 coding DNA: TGTGCCAGCAGATCGACTAGCGGGGCAAATACGCAGTATTTT.

The chain couples TRBV28 to TRBJ1-6; D gene uncertain. V lost 7 bases to trimming and J lost 0 bases, with 13 bases between them. The CDR3 length is 16 residues. Germline CDR1 and CDR2: MDHEN and SYDVKM. The CDR3 DNA sequence: TGTGCCAGCACGGGCGGAGCAAGCTCCTATAATTCACCCCTCCACTTT. Amino acids: CASTGGASSYNSPLHF.

V gene TRBV28 combines with J gene TRBJ1-6; 7 bases align to TRBD1. V was clipped by 6 bases and J by 6 bases; unmatched bases: 11. The germline gives CDR1 MDHEN, CDR2 SYDVKM. CDR3 length: 16 amino acids. In DNA form, the CDR3 reads TGTGCCAGCAGACCAATGACAGGGACGTTTAATTCACCCCTCCACTTT. Residues: CASRPMTGTFNSPLHF.

This clone was detected only a few times. The chain joins TRBV7-8 to TRBJ2-1; D gene uncertain. CDR1 SGHVS and CDR2 FQNEAQ come from the germline V gene. The ends were cut back, 1 base at V and 10 bases at J, with 5 bases in the middle. The CDR3 covers 11 residues. The CDR3 DNA follows: TGTGCCAGCAGCTTAGATGGGGAGCAGTTCTTC. Translation gives CASSLDGEQFF. The complete variable domain, with remaining parts taken from reference TRBV7-8 and TRBJ2-1, reads GAGVSQSPRYKVAKRGQDVALRCDPISGHVSLFWYQQALGQGPEFLTYFQNEAQLDKSGLPSDRFFAERPEGSVSTLKIQRTQQEDSAVYLCASSLDGEQFFGPGTRLTVL.

This chain links TRBV2 with TRBJ2-7, with TRBD2 identical over 9 bases. The trim removed 0 bases at V and 3 bases at J, leaving 6 bases unmatched. Germline V CDR1 and CDR2: SNHLY, FYNNEI. CDR3 length: 16 residues. In DNA form, the CDR3 reads TGTGCCAGCAGTGAAGCTCGACTAGCGGACGGCTACGAGCAGTACTTC. As protein: CASSEARLADGYEQYF.

This clone has a handful of counts. The V call is TRBV7-8, the J call TRBJ2-7, with TRBD1 identical over 8 bases. V shed 5 bases and J 3 bases; nucleotides not matched to a gene: 9. CDR3 length equals 15 residues. Germline-derived CDR1 and CDR2 are SGHVS and FQNEAQ. The chain's CDR3 is CASSRGQDWSYEQYF. The CDR3 nucleotides are TGTGCCAGCAGCAGGGGACAGGACTGGAGCTACGAGCAGTACTTC.